In this sample, the clone carrying this T cell receptor beta chain turned up many times. As yet, its antigen is unknown. One end of the junction fails to match germline, which may point to a read error. This CDR3 has 15 amino acids. Patients counted as stable if ophthalmopathy did not develop within 18 months. The hyperthyroidism patients had all been newly diagnosed, and their disease duration was under 2 months. Their ages ranged from 18 to 65 years. Patients were excluded because of uncontrolled infection, other autoimmune disease, pregnancy or lactation. The data derive from a study of T cells in Graves' hyperthyroidism and ophthalmopathy. Study-wide results and caveats: Through a model of 13 V-J features, ophthalmopathy was separated from stable hyperthyroidism.

Researchers took RNA transcripts and amplified the TCR beta CDR3 regions from them. Initially, a first-round RT-PCR of the TCR CDR3 employed the HTBI primer set. TCRdb fed the multiplex PCR reads into MiXCR, producing one record per CDR3 protein. The sample holds over 300,000 distinct CDR3 sequences, approximately 15% seen once. This receptor was taken from a woman aged 55-69 years with Graves' hyperthyroidism. The gene calls are TRBV12-3 or TRBV12-4 and TRBJ2-5; 11 bases map to TRBD2. Input material: blood. Written as DNA, the CDR3 is TGTGCCAGCAGCTTAGGGACTAGCGGACAAGAGACCCAGTACTTC. Its translation: CASSLGTSGQETQYF.